What follows is one T cell receptor (beta chain) and its context. As yet, its antigen is unknown. The data are from a study of PD-1 blockade in classical Hodgkin lymphoma. Clones were read by immunoSEQ multiplex PCR, and TCRdb kept only the in-frame ones, dropping some. The table lists roughly 34,000 clones, 94% of them singletons. Time point denoted: newly diagnosed, previously untreated cHL patient sample. Comparison came from newly diagnosed, untreated classical Hodgkin lymphoma PBMCs. Study-wide results and limits: Newly diagnosed patients had baseline TCR diversity that was reportedly lower than that of healthy donors. Nothing has yet pinned down what causes the repertoire differences, possibly disease activity or prior therapy.

This CDR3 is 14 amino acids long. Trimming shortened V by 6 bases and J by 4 bases, and 15 bases separated the two germline ends. Germline V gene sequence: CDR1 ENHRY, CDR2 SYGVKD. Material: peripheral blood mononuclear cells (PBMCs). The V call is TRBV10-3, the J call TRBJ1-1, with D possibly being TRBD1 (6 bases). This clonotype was sampled from a human donor with classical Hodgkin lymphoma. CDR3 sequence: CAIRDYRVPTEAFF. CDR3 nucleotides: TGTGCCATCAGAGACTACAGGGTCCCCACTGAAGCTTTCTTT.